The 2 T cell receptor beta chains given below trace back to one sample, sequenced in a study of Tregs in tolerant kidney transplant recipients (dated by TCRdb to about 2019). Libraries were built with the immunoSEQ multiplex PCR assay. Sourced from immuneACCESS, this table was stored by TCRdb with only in-frame sequences that have V and J called. A share of the clones is absent; for the studies checked, an unresolved V gene accounts for under half, and the remainder has no known explanation. The sample yields 110,000 or so clones; roughly 93% were counted once. Of the sample, roughly 0.63% is held by the ten largest clones. The material sequenced was CD4+ T cells from blood. The receptors shown here come from a human donor in good health.

This clone was counted a single time. This rearrangement joins TRBV18 to TRBJ1-4; 7 bases line up with TRBD1. The CDR3 has 17 amino acids. Per germline, CDR1 KGHSH and CDR2 LQKENI. The trim removed 3 bases at V and 3 bases at J, leaving 10 bases unmatched. The CDR3 is CASSPAARGAANEKLFF. For the CDR3, the DNA is TGTGCCAGCTCACCTGCTGCCAGGGGGGCAGCTAATGAAAAACTGTTTTTT.

This clone appeared once. The chain recombines TRBV19 with TRBJ2-7; 7 positions agree with TRBD2. Per the germline V gene, CDR1 is LNHDA and CDR2 is SQIVND (reference sequence). V lost 3 bases and J lost 3; bases outside the gene matches: 8. The CDR3 covers 15 residues. As DNA, the CDR3 is TGTGCCAGTAGTATGGGCGGACGGGGGGACTACGAGCAGTACTTC. It specifies CASSMGGRGDYEQYF. Supplemented by reference TRBV19 and TRBJ2-7, the full variable domain reads DGGITQSPKYLFRKEGQNVTLSCEQNLNHDAMYWYRQDPGQGLRLIYYSQIVNDFQKGDIAEGYSVSREKKESFPLTVTSAQKNPTAFYLCASSMGGRGDYEQYFGPGTRLTVT.